These 17 T cell receptor beta chains came from one sample sequenced in a study of cytomegalovirus exposure and HLA in healthy donors. PCR involved 60 Vbeta and 13 Jbeta primers. Sequencing used immunoSEQ multiplex PCR; TCRdb keeps in-frame clones, though not all of them. This sample has about 180,000 clones, with around 80% found just once. Sequencing used PBMCs. The receptor set was obtained from a girl between 10 and 17 years old in good health and CMV-seropositive.

This chain uses TRBV5-6 with TRBJ2-2; no clear D gene. Germline V gene data show CDR1 as SGHDT and CDR2 as YYEEEE. Trimming left V 1 base short and J 1 base short, with 17 bases between. The CDR3 loop spans 18 amino acids. CDR3 DNA: TGTGCCAGCAGCTTGCCCCAGAGGCATACCCAGAACACCGGGGAGCTGTTTTTT. This codes for CASSLPQRHTQNTGELFF.

As DNA, the CDR3 is TGTGCCAGCAGCCAAGGCGGGAGGGTCTACAATGAGCAGTTCTTC. Its protein product is CASSQGGRVYNEQFF. V gene TRBV7-9 combines with J gene TRBJ2-1; TRBD2 matches at 9 bases. Trimming removed 5 bases from V and 3 bases from J; junction bases left unmatched: 5. Germline CDR1 is SEHNR and CDR2 is FQNEAQ (reference sequence). The CDR3 totals 15 residues.

The gene calls are TRBV28 and TRBJ1-2; D might be TRBD1 (5 bases). The V end lost 5 bases, the J end lost 3 bases, and 10 bases lay between the germline ends. Germline loops: CDR1 MDHEN, CDR2 SYDVKM. This CDR3 spans 13 amino acids. The CDR3 protein is CASSDTGYYGYTF. The CDR3 DNA follows: TGTGCCAGCAGTGATACAGGATACTATGGCTACACCTTC.

The chain joins TRBV18 to TRBJ1-1, with 7 bases fitting TRBD1. The trim removed 0 bases at V and 5 bases at J, leaving 12 bases unmatched. From germline, CDR1 is KGHSH and CDR2 LQKENI. The CDR3 runs 17 residues. CDR3 sequence (DNA): TGTGCCAGCTCACCACCCCGGCGGCAGGGGGTAAGGACTGAAGCTTTCTTT. This gives the protein CASSPPRRQGVRTEAFF. The variable domain in full, completed from reference TRBV18 and TRBJ1-1, reads NAGVMQNPRHLVRRRGQEARLRCSPMKGHSHVYWYRQLPEEGLKFMVYLQKENIIDESGMPKERFSAEFPKEGPSILRIQQVVRGDSAAYFCASSPPRRQGVRTEAFFGQGTRLTVV.

The rearrangement links TRBV29-1 to TRBJ2-2; D might be TRBD2 (6 bases). Germline V gene lookup returns CDR1 SQVTM and CDR2 ANQGSEA. The CDR3 consists of 17 residues. Trimming pared 6 bases from V and 0 bases from J, leaving 20 bases between. In nucleotides, the CDR3 is TGCAGCGTCTCACAGGTAGCGGCCACGGCGAACACCGGGGAGCTGTTTTTT. This sequence encodes CSVSQVAATANTGELFF.

The chain uses TRBV9 and TRBJ2-1, with TRBD2 matching over 9 bases. The V gene end was trimmed by 0 bases and the J gene end by 6 bases; junction bases not matched to a gene: 10. Looked up from germline, CDR1 is SGDLS and CDR2 is YYNGEE. The CDR3 totals 17 residues. The CDR3 reads CASSVGGSGSWGNEQFF. CDR3 nucleotide sequence: TGTGCCAGCAGCGTAGGAGGTAGCGGGAGCTGGGGCAATGAGCAGTTCTTC.

This rearrangement joins TRBV15 to TRBJ2-7; D might be TRBD2 (5 bases). Germline V lookup: CDR1 LNHNV, CDR2 YYDKDF (reference sequence). The length of the CDR3 is 14 residues. The V end was cut by 2 bases, the J end by 2 bases, with 10 bases between. CDR3 sequence reads: CATSRPDSTYEQYF. CDR3 sequence (DNA): TGTGCCACCAGCAGACCGGACTCAACCTACGAGCAGTACTTC. Full variable domain (outside the CDR3, taken from reference TRBV15 and TRBJ2-7): DAMVIQNPRYQVTQFGKPVTLSCSQTLNHNVMYWYQQKSSQAPKLLFHYYDKDFNNEADTPDNFQSRRPNTSFCFLDIRSPGLGDTAMYLCATSRPDSTYEQYFGPGTRLTVT.

This clone has only a few counts. The rearrangement uses TRBV6-1 and TRBJ1-1, with 10 bases lining up with TRBD1. The CDR3 runs 13 residues. Germline CDR1 is MNHNS and CDR2 is SASEGT. The ends lost 4 bases at V and 11 bases at J; junction bases unmatched: 7. The CDR3 nucleotides are TGTGCCAGCAGTGCCGGACAGGGGGTTGACGCTTTCTTT. Its protein is CASSAGQGVDAFF.

This rearrangement joins TRBV25-1 to TRBJ2-3; the match to TRBD1 covers 8 bases. V lost 1 base and J lost 3; bases outside the gene matches: 6. This CDR3 spans 16 amino acids. Per the germline V gene, CDR1 is MGHDK and CDR2 is SYGVNS. The CDR3 here is CASSESQGAHTDTQYF. The CDR3 bases are TGTGCCAGCAGTGAATCCCAGGGGGCACATACAGATACGCAGTATTTT.

The chain carries TRBV30 and TRBJ1-5; 9 bases align to TRBD1. In germline, CDR1 is GTSNPN, CDR2 SVGIG (reference sequence). The CDR3 is made up of 13 amino acids. V lost 1 base, J lost 7 bases, and 2 bases stayed unmatched. CDR3 in DNA: TGTGCCTGGAGTGCCACAGGGGGCCAGCCCCAGCATTTT. Protein: CAWSATGGQPQHF.

The chain joins TRBV19 to TRBJ1-3; D gene uncertain. V was pared by 6 bases and J by 4 bases, with 16 bases between. This CDR3 region has 15 residues. CDR1 LNHDA and CDR2 SQIVND come from the germline V gene (reference sequence). DNA of the CDR3: TGTGCCAGTAGCCCTTCTTCAGCCGGGGGAAACACCATATATTTT. Translation: CASSPSSAGGNTIYF.

The V gene is TRBV27, the J gene TRBJ2-2, with TRBD2 matching over 8 bases. This CDR3 spans 14 amino acids. Germline V gives CDR1 MNHEY, CDR2 SMNVEV (reference sequence). The V gene end was trimmed by 6 bases and the J gene end by 6 bases; junction bases not matched to a gene: 6. The CDR3: CASRLGLEAGELFF. DNA of the CDR3: TGTGCCAGCAGACTGGGACTAGAGGCCGGGGAGCTGTTTTTT.

To note about this clone: This specimen includes other DNA sequences encoding the same CDR3. CDR3: CASSPAGTSGNTIYF. The CDR3 DNA is TGTGCCAGCTCACCAGCGGGGACGAGTGGAAACACCATATATTTT. This chain uses TRBV18 with TRBJ1-3; D is perhaps TRBD1 (5 bases). The V end lost 2 bases, the J end lost 3 bases, and 11 bases lay between the germline ends. Germline CDR1 and CDR2: KGHSH and LQKENI. There are 15 residues in the CDR3. The full variable domain, rest sourced from reference TRBV18 and TRBJ1-3, is NAGVMQNPRHLVRRRGQEARLRCSPMKGHSHVYWYRQLPEEGLKFMVYLQKENIIDESGMPKERFSAEFPKEGPSILRIQQVVRGDSAAYFCASSPAGTSGNTIYFGEGSWLTVV.

This rearrangement joins TRBV30 to TRBJ2-1; 11 nucleotides agree with TRBD2. This CDR3 is 14 amino acids long. V was pared by 5 bases and J by 5 bases, with 5 bases of the junction left unmatched. The V gene's germline CDR1 is GTSNPN and CDR2 SVGIG (reference sequence). DNA for the CDR3: TGTGCCTGGGGGGGACTAGCGGTCGACAATGAGCAGTTCTTC. Protein product: CAWGGLAVDNEQFF.

As regards this clone: The conserved phenylalanine or tryptophan normally closing the CDR3 is absent here, so this likely arose from a read error. The V gene is TRBV6-6, the J gene TRBJ2-4; D may correspond to TRBD1 or TRBD2 (6 bases each). From germline, CDR1 is MNHNY and CDR2 SVGAGI (reference sequence). V dropped 6 bases and J dropped 0 bases, with 15 bases sitting between them. The CDR3 sequence is 16 residues long. CDR3 coding DNA: TGTGCCAGCAGCGTTCTACAGGGACTAGCCAAAAACATTCAGTACCTC. Residues: CASSVLQGLAKNIQYL.

This clone was observed a handful of times. V usage is TRBV4-2 and J usage is TRBJ1-1; D is ambiguous. Trimming left V 1 base short and J 0 bases short, with 6 bases between. The CDR3 extends over 14 amino acids. Germline loops: CDR1 LGHNA, CDR2 YNFKEQ. The CDR3 is CASSQVLMNTEAFF. As DNA, the CDR3 is TGTGCCAGCAGCCAAGTCCTTATGAACACTGAAGCTTTCTTT.

A single count supports this clone. The chain has TRBV7-9 and TRBJ2-3, with a weak D call TRBD2 (5 bases). There are 14 residues in the CDR3. CDR1 is SEHNR and CDR2 is FQNEAQ in the germline V gene (reference sequence). Trimming stripped 8 bases from V and 1 base from J, with 13 bases between. The CDR3: CASSEGLGTDTQYF. In DNA, the CDR3 is TGTGCCAGCTCCGAGGGTTTAGGCACAGATACGCAGTATTTT.